Below are 10 T cell receptor beta chains sequenced from a single sample in a study of post-analysis software for immune sequencing data. General study points: TRBV5-6, TRBV5-1 and TRBV20-1 were among roughly 5 TRBV segments more frequent in patients than controls.

The library was made from cDNA and included unique molecular identifiers. Using its own MiXCR run on the PCR reads, TCRdb lists one record per CDR3 protein. The data hold over 700,000 distinct CDR3 sequences, with 25% to 30% observed a single time. No antigens are known for them. Sample: blood. The receptors derive from a girl aged 10 to 17 with multiple sclerosis.

The gene calls are TRBV29-1 and TRBJ2-1; possible D gene TRBD1, 6 bases. Germline V gene data show CDR1 as SQVTM and CDR2 as ANQGSEA. The CDR3 covers 13 residues. CDR3 sequence (DNA): TGCAGTTCTAGGGGGAGCGCCTGCAATGAGCAGTTCTTC. Translating gives CSSRGSACNEQFF.

The chain uses TRBV5-1 and TRBJ2-3; 9 positions agree with TRBD2. Germline-derived CDR1 and CDR2 are SGHRS and YFSETQ. This CDR3 has 16 residues. The V gene end was trimmed by 4 bases and the J gene end by 5 bases; junction bases not matched to a gene: 11. CDR3: CASSPLAGGLEDTQYF. In nucleotides, the CDR3 is TGCGCCAGCAGCCCCCTCGCGGGAGGGCTTGAAGATACGCAGTATTTT.

This clonotype was counted once. The genes are TRBV28 and TRBJ2-3; TRBD2 matches 7 bases. Germline V gene lookup returns CDR1 MDHEN and CDR2 SYDVKM. V gave up 1 base and J gave up 8 bases; unmatched junction bases: 9. The CDR3 has 15 amino acids. CDR3: CASSLLAGVIATQYF. For the CDR3, the DNA is TGTGCCAGCAGTTTATTGGCGGGAGTTATCGCTACGCAGTATTTT.

This clonotype was observed a handful of times. The chain is built from TRBV15 and TRBJ2-7, with 7 bases that match TRBD1. With 3 bases clipped from V and 0 bases from J, the junction kept 2 bases outside the gene matches. There are 14 residues in the CDR3. CDR1 and CDR2 from the germline V gene are LNHNV and YYDKDF (reference sequence). CDR3 protein: CATSSGTASYEQYF. The DNA for the CDR3 is TGTGCCACCAGCAGCGGGACAGCCTCCTACGAGCAGTACTTC.

The genes are TRBV20-1 and TRBJ2-1; TRBD2 might be the D (6 bases). CDR1 DFQATT and CDR2 SNEGSKA come from the germline V gene (reference sequence). CDR3 length: 11 residues. The chain's CDR3 is CRYERGGEQFF. The CDR3 DNA follows: TGCAGATACGAAAGGGGAGGTGAGCAGTTCTTC.

This clonotype was recorded a few times. This chain joins TRBV20-1 and TRBJ2-3; maybe TRBD1 (6 bases). The CDR3 totals 13 residues. Germline V lookup: CDR1 DFQATT, CDR2 SNEGSKA (reference sequence). Between the trimmed V and J ends, which lost 0 bases and 5 bases, there was a span of 9 bases. CDR3 residues: CSAREGAGDTQYF. CDR3 nucleotides: TGCAGTGCTAGAGAGGGGGCAGGAGATACGCAGTATTTT.

The chain uses TRBV9 and TRBJ2-7; 9 nucleotides agree with TRBD1. The trim removed 3 bases at V and 2 bases at J, leaving 6 bases unmatched. CDR1 and CDR2 from the germline V gene are SGDLS and YYNGEE. The CDR3 is 15 residues long. CDR3 DNA sequence: TGTGCCAGCAGCGAGGACAGGGGCCGCCCCTACGAGCAGTACTTC. The encoded protein is CASSEDRGRPYEQYF.

This clonotype has ten or more counts. The chain uses TRBV27 and TRBJ1-2; maybe TRBD1 (6 bases). CDR1 is MNHEY and CDR2 is SMNVEV in the germline V gene (reference sequence). The CDR3 consists of 13 residues. V was pared by 2 bases and J by 4 bases, with 8 bases between. This CDR3 is CASSLTGSYGYTF. CDR3 coding DNA: TGTGCCAGCAGTTTAACAGGGTCCTATGGCTACACCTTC.

V and J are TRBV2 and TRBJ2-5; 8 bases agree with TRBD2. With 8 bases clipped from V and 5 bases from J, the junction kept 7 bases outside the gene matches. This CDR3 region has 13 residues. CDR1 SNHLY and CDR2 FYNNEI come from the germline V gene. CDR3 in amino acids: CASLAGGYETQYF. The CDR3 coding sequence is TGTGCCAGCCTGGCGGGGGGCTATGAGACCCAGTACTTC. Filled out from reference TRBV2 and TRBJ2-5, the complete variable domain reads EPEVTQTPSHQVTQMGQEVILRCVPISNHLYFYWYRQILGQKVEFLVSFYNNEISEKSEIFDDQFSVERPDGSNFTLKIRSTKLEDSAMYFCASLAGGYETQYFGPGTRLLVL.

In its sample, this clonotype was seen a few times. The gene calls are TRBV27 and TRBJ2-1; 7 bases fit TRBD2. The CDR3 has 15 residues. Losses at the gene ends were 1 base for V and 12 bases for J; bases not matched to a gene: 12. Germline V gene sequence: CDR1 MNHEY, CDR2 SMNVEV (reference sequence). CDR3 bases: TGTGCCAGCAGTTTATTGGGGCGAGCGGGAATGGGGCAGTTCTTC. It codes for CASSLLGRAGMGQFF.